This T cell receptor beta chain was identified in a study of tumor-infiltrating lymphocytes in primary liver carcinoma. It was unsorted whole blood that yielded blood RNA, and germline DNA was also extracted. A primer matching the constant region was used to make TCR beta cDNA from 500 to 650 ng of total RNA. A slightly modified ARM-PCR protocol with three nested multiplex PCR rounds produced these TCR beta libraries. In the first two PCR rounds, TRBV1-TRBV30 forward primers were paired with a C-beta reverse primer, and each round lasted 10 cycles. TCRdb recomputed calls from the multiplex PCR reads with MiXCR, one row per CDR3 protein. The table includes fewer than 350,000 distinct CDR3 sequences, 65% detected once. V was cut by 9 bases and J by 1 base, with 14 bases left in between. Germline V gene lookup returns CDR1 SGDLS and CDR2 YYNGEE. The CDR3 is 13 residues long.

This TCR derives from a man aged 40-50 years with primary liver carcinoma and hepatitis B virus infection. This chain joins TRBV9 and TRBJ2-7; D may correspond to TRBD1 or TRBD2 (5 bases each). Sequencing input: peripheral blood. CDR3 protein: CAKGPARSYEQYF. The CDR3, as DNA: TGTGCCAAGGGACCGGCGAGATCCTACGAGCAGTACTTC. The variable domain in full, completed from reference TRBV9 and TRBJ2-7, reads DSGVTQTPKHLITATGQRVTLRCSPRSGDLSVYWYQQSLDQGLQFLIQYYNGEERAKGNILERFSAQQFPDLHSELNLSSLELGDSALYFCAKGPARSYEQYFGPGTRLTVT.